This TCR beta chain comes out of a study of cytomegalovirus exposure and HLA in healthy donors. Whole-study results and caveats: Later analysis revealed greater clonal expansion in HLA-associated TCR beta chains than in equally common others.

Trimming stripped 6 bases from V and 5 bases from J, with 17 bases between. Germline CDR1 and CDR2: SGHRS and YFSETQ. This CDR3 is built from 14 residues. On this clone itself: Antigen specificity is unknown.

The PCR ran on 60 Vbeta and 13 Jbeta primers. TCRdb's table, derived via immunoSEQ multiplex PCR, lists solely in-frame clones and lacks some. Of approximately 130,000 clones detected, 83% appear once; the ten largest clones hold more than 1.5%. The TCR comes from a man aged 35 to 55 in good health and CMV-seronegative. Material for sequencing was PBMCs. The V call is TRBV5-1, the J call TRBJ2-5, with D perhaps TRBD2 (7 bases). As DNA, the CDR3 is TGCGCCAGCAAATCGGGGGGCCAAGCGGAGACCCAGTACTTC. Translating it yields CASKSGGQAETQYF.